This TCR beta chain came from a study of low-dose radiotherapy and immunotherapy resistance in tumors. TRAV- and TRBV-specific primers were used for first-strand cDNA, which covered alpha and beta chains. It was with a constant-region primer and a V-primer adapter that TCRs were amplified over around 18 PCR cycles. TCRdb re-analysed the reads in MiXCR, keeping a single row per CDR3 protein. The sample includes around 58,000 distinct CDR3 sequences, about a quarter of them seen just once. Time point meaning: after trial treatment. As for treatment: LDRT plus nivolumab, ipilimumab, low-dose cyclophosphamide and aspirin (RACIN trial). The donors' treatment consisted of nivolumab, ipilimumab, aspirin, low-dose cyclophosphamide and low-dose radiotherapy. CDR1 ENHRY and CDR2 SYGVKD come from the germline V gene. This CDR3 spans 13 amino acids. The J segment lost 6 bases and the V segment lost 10 bases, leaving 8 bases of the junction unmatched.

This sequence originates from a male donor with prostate cancer. The chain carries TRBV10-3 and TRBJ2-2; 7 bases fit TRBD1. The input for sequencing was PBMCs, taken after low-dose radiotherapy plus immunotherapy. CDR3 loop: CATRQGVAGELFF. Here the CDR3 DNA reads TGTGCCACCAGGCAGGGGGTTGCCGGGGAGCTGTTTTTT.